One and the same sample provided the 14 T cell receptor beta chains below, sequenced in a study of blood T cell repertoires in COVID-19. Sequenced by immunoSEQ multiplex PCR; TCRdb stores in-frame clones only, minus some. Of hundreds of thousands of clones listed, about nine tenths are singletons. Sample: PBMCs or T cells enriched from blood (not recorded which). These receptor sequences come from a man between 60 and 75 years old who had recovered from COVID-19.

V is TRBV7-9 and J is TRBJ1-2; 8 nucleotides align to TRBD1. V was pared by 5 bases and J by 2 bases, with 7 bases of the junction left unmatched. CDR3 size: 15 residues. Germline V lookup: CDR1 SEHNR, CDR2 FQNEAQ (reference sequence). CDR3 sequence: CASSGARQGNYGYTF. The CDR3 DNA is TGTGCCAGCAGCGGAGCCCGACAGGGGAACTATGGCTACACCTTC.

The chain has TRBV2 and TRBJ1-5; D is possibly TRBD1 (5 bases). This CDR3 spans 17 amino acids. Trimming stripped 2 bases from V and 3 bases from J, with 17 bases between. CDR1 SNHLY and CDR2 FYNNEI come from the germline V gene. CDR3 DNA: TGTGCCAGCAGTGAACGTGGGGCCGGCCTGACCAATCAGCCCCAGCATTTT. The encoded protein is CASSERGAGLTNQPQHF.

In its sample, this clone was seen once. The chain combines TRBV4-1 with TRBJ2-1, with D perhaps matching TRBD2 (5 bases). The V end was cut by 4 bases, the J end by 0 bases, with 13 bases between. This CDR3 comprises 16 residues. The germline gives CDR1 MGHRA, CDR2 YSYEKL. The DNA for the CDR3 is TGCGCCAGCAGCCCCACGGACTCTGCCTCCTACAATGAGCAGTTCTTC. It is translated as CASSPTDSASYNEQFF.

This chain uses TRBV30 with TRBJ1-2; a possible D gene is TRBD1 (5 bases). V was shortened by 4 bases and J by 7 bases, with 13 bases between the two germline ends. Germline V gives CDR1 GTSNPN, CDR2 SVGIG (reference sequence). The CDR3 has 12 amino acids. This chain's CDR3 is CAWIGQGSGYTF. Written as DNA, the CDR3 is TGTGCCTGGATAGGGCAGGGAAGTGGCTACACCTTC.

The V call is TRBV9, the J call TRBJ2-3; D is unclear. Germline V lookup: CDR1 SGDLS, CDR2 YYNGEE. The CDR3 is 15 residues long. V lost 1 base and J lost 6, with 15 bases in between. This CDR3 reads CASSVRPSPTDTQYF. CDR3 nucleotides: TGTGCCAGCAGCGTAAGGCCTAGTCCCACGGATACGCAGTATTTT.

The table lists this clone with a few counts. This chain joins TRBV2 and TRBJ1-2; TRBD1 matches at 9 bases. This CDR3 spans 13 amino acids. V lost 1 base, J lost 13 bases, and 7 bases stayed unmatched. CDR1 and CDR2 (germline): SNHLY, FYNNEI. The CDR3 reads CASSEDGTGSSTF. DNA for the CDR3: TGTGCCAGCAGTGAAGATGGGACAGGGTCGTCCACCTTC.

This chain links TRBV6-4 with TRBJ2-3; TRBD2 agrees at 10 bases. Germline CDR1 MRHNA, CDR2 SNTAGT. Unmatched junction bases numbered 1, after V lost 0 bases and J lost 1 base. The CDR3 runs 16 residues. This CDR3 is CASSDSTSGGTDTQYF. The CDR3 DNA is TGTGCCAGCAGTGACTCAACTAGCGGGGGCACAGATACGCAGTATTTT.

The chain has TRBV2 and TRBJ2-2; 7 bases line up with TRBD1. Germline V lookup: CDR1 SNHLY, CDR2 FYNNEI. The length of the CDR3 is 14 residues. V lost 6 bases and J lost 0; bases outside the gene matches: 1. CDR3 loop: CASRTGTNTGELFF. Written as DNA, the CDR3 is TGTGCCAGCAGGACAGGGACGAACACCGGGGAGCTGTTTTTT.

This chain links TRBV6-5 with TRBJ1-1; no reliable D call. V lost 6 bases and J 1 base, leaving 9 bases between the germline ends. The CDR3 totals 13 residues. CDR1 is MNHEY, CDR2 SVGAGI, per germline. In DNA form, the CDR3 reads TGTGCCAGCAGCCCCCAGGAGAACACTGAAGCTTTCTTT. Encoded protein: CASSPQENTEAFF.

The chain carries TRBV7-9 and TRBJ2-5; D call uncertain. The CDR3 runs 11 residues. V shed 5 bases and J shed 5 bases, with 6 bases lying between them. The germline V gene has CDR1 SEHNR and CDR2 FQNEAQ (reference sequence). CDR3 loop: CASSELETQYF. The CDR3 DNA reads TGTGCCAGCAGCGAACTGGAGACCCAGTACTTC.

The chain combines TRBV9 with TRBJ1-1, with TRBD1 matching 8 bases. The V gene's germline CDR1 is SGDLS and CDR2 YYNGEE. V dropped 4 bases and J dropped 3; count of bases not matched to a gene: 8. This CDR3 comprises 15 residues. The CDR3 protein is CASSPWTGLDTEAFF. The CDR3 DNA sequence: TGTGCCAGCAGCCCTTGGACAGGGTTGGACACTGAAGCTTTCTTT.

CDR3 nucleotide sequence: TGCGCCAGCAGCCAAGGTGGCACCAGGACCTACGAGCAGTACTTC. It encodes CASSQGGTRTYEQYF. The chain uses TRBV4-1 and TRBJ2-7, with D unclear. V shed 1 base and J shed 2 bases, with 12 bases lying between them. The CDR3 loop spans 15 amino acids. Germline V lookup: CDR1 MGHRA, CDR2 YSYEKL.

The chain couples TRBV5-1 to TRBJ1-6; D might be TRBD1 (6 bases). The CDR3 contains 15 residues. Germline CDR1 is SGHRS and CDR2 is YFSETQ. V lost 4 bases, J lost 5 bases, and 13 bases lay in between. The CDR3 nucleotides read TGCGCCAGCAGCACCGGGACACACAATAATTCACCCCTCCACTTT. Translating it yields CASSTGTHNNSPLHF. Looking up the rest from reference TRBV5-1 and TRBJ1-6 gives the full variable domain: KAGVTQTPRYLIKTRGQQVTLSCSPISGHRSVSWYQQTPGQGLQFLFEYFSETQRNKGNFPGRFSGRQFSNSRSEMNVSTLELGDSALYLCASSTGTHNNSPLHFGNGTRLTVT.

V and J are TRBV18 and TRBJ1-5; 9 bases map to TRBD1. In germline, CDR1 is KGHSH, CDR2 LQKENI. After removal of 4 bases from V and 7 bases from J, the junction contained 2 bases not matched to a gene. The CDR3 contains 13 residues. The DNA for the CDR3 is TGTGCCAGCTCACAAGACAGGGGGCAGCCCCAGCATTTT. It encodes CASSQDRGQPQHF.